This T cell receptor (beta chain) was sequenced for a study of beta chain bispecific antibodies for T cell cancers. Overall study context: Surviving healthy donor T cells from leukemia-line and bispecific antibody cocultures were TRBV-sequenced for family depletion. Jurkat cells expressed TRBV12-3; HPB-ALL cells expressed TRBV5-5.

Each CDR3 protein is one row after TCRdb ran MiXCR on the 5' RACE reads. The sample has over 20,000 distinct CDR3 sequences, under 3% seen once. Study observations and caveats: The leukemia cells, rather than normal T cells, gave most of the targeted TRBV signal.

This clonotype showed up many times. Its target is not known. T cells were expanded from blood mononuclear cells for around three days with anti-CD3 OKT3 or CD3/CD28 beads. The germline V gene encodes CDR1 MNHEY and CDR2 SVGAGI. The CDR3 is 14 residues long. V lost 5 bases and J lost 0, with 10 bases in between. Input material: healthy donor T cells cultured with leukemia cells. The chain has TRBV6-5 and TRBJ1-2; the D is unclear. The origin of this receptor is a human donor in good health. Some clones in this sample may be carry-over from other donors' samples. DNA for the CDR3: TGTGCCAGCAGTCAAGACGGTACTAACTATGGCTACACCTTC. This codes for CASSQDGTNYGYTF.